This TCR beta chain was retrieved from a study of blood T cell repertoires in COVID-19. Deletions cut 6 bases from V and 1 base from J, with 15 bases between. This CDR3 spans 15 amino acids. The germline gives CDR1 LNHDA, CDR2 SQIVND (reference sequence). Repertoires were generated with immunoSEQ multiplex PCR, while TCRdb's copy carries only in-frame clones and drops some. The sample carries fewer than 70,000 clones, about 92% recorded once. The sample consisted of peripheral blood. The source is a man aged 45-65 years with active COVID-19. This chain joins TRBV19 and TRBJ1-2, with a possible D match to TRBD1 (6 bases). This CDR3 is CASRPSRGVNYGYTF. The CDR3 nucleotides read TGTGCCAGTAGACCCTCCAGGGGTGTTAACTATGGCTACACCTTC.